What follows describes a single T cell receptor (beta chain). This sample stems from a study of OX40 agonist ivuxolimab in advanced cancers. This CDR3 has 14 amino acids. Between the trimmed V and J ends, which lost 1 base and 8 bases, there was a span of 14 bases. Per germline, CDR1 MNHNS and CDR2 SASEGT. Produced via immunoSEQ multiplex PCR; TCRdb's table is partial and in-frame only. The sample has around 57,000 clones; 84% are singletons. The rearrangement joins TRBV6-1 to TRBJ1-2; the D gene is possibly TRBD1 (6 bases). The TCR was taken from an adult with an advanced solid tumor such as melanoma, head and neck, liver or kidney cancer. The sequencing here drew on CD4+ or CD8+ T cells sorted from blood, taken in a trial of the OX40 agonist ivuxolimab. The CDR3: CASSEDRGAGGYTF. The CDR3, as DNA: TGTGCCAGCAGTGAAGATCGGGGGGCGGGAGGCTACACCTTC.